Sequencing of this T cell receptor (beta chain) was carried out in a study of T cell clones after liver transplantation. Study-wide context: Pre-transplant mixed lymphocyte reactions yielded third-party-reactive TCRbeta sequences as comparators for graft-donor-reactive sequences. Three of eight recipients were HCV-positive; others had non-autoimmune, non-viral indications. Draws occurred before transplant, before withdrawal, and after complete or failed withdrawal.

Profiling relied on immunoSEQ multiplex PCR, and the TCRdb table lists in-frame clones only, not all of them. The table includes about 80,000 clones, roughly four fifths detected once. The CDR3 is made up of 17 amino acids. Unmatched junction bases numbered 10, after V lost 4 bases and J lost 1 base. From germline, CDR1 is SQVTM and CDR2 ANQGSEA. The V and J genes are TRBV29-1 and TRBJ2-3; TRBD2 agrees at 11 bases. The clonotype comes from a human patient who received a liver transplant. Some T cells here may be from the graft donor. The sequences come from CD4+ T cells from blood, collected almost 47 months after liver transplant. The CDR3, as DNA: TGCAGCGTTGTCAGTAGCGGGAGGGCCGGGGGCACAGATACGCAGTATTTT. Translation: CSVVSSGRAGGTDTQYF.